This TCR beta chain was obtained from a study of blood T cell repertoires in COVID-19. Study-wide context: From T cells, B-cell-depleted T cells, or PBMCs came the material, which was cDNA or gDNA.

Sequenced by immunoSEQ multiplex PCR; TCRdb stores in-frame clones only, minus some. The sample consists of about 130,000 clones, around four fifths of them appearing once. The length of the CDR3 is 13 residues. Losses at the gene ends were 4 bases for V and 6 bases for J; bases not matched to a gene: 4. Germline loops: CDR1 SEHNR, CDR2 FQNEAQ (reference sequence). The chain has TRBV7-9 and TRBJ2-3, with 7 nucleotides matching TRBD1. Sequencing was performed on peripheral blood. The sequence derives from a man older than 75 with COVID-19, enrolled during active disease. CDR3 protein: CASSYTGVDTQYF. DNA for the CDR3: TGTGCCAGCAGCTATACAGGGGTGGATACGCAGTATTTT.